This entry features one TCR beta chain sequence. The sample originates from a study of CD8+ T cells in alopecia areata. Extracted RNA was reverse transcribed, and the resulting cDNA served as sequencing template. Assay used: immunoSEQ multiplex PCR; TCRdb lists only in-frame clones, some missing. The sample consists of roughly 120,000 clones, around 61% of them appearing once. From germline, CDR1 is SGHRS and CDR2 YFSETQ. The CDR3 has 14 residues. V lost 0 bases and J lost 2, with 8 bases in between. Specimen: CD4+ T cells sorted from blood. The chain recombines TRBV5-1 with TRBJ2-5; no firm D call. The sequence came from a human donor in good health. CDR3 residues: CASSLVTAQETQYF. The CDR3, as DNA: TGCGCCAGCAGCTTGGTTACAGCTCAAGAGACCCAGTACTTC.